This TCR beta chain was identified during a study of blood T cell repertoires in COVID-19. Overall study context: Samples taken during acute and convalescent COVID-19 were collected in the United States, Italy and Spain. From T cells, B-cell-depleted T cells, or PBMCs came the material, which was cDNA or gDNA.

Participants spanned ages about 18 to 100 years and resided in some 22 US areas. The CDR3 is 16 residues long. Trimming shortened V by 7 bases and J by 3 bases, and 21 bases separated the two germline ends. Per germline, CDR1 MNHEY and CDR2 SMNVEV (reference sequence). Authors' data handling: Estimated nucleated cell counts came from reference gene primer amplification. Produced via immunoSEQ multiplex PCR; TCRdb's table is partial and in-frame only. The V and J calls and clone size are taken from that table; D and trimming were inferred from the DNA. The table has hundreds of thousands of clones, around 88% seen once.

The TCR was taken from a woman younger than 45 who had been exposed to COVID-19. V is TRBV27 and J is TRBJ1-1; unclear D gene. The material sequenced was PBMCs or T cells enriched from blood (not recorded which). CDR3 sequence (DNA): TGTGCCAGCAACTATATACCTCCTCCCTCGGACACTGAAGCTTTCTTT. It codes for CASNYIPPPSDTEAFF.